This T cell receptor beta chain derives from a study of cytomegalovirus exposure and HLA in healthy donors. Broader study findings: In a later analysis, common viral pathogens appeared linked to several of the most significant clusters.

Turning to this clone: Its antigen is as yet unknown.

Germline values: CDR1 MNHNY, CDR2 SVGAGI (reference sequence). Trimming cost V 0 bases and J 6 bases; bases outside gene matches: 5. The CDR3 runs to 15 residues. With 60 Vbeta and 13 Jbeta primers, the PCR was carried out. This table comes from immunoSEQ multiplex PCR, and its TCRdb copy is limited to in-frame clones, with some not included. The sample records about 110,000 clones, more than 70% being singletons. This TCR was sampled from a man aged 40-49 years in good health and CMV-seronegative. The chain joins TRBV6-6 to TRBJ1-2; 9 bases fit TRBD1. Sequenced material: PBMCs. The CDR3 coding sequence is TGTGCCAGCAGTTACTCAGGACAGGGGATAAATGGCTACACCTTC. It is translated as CASSYSGQGINGYTF.